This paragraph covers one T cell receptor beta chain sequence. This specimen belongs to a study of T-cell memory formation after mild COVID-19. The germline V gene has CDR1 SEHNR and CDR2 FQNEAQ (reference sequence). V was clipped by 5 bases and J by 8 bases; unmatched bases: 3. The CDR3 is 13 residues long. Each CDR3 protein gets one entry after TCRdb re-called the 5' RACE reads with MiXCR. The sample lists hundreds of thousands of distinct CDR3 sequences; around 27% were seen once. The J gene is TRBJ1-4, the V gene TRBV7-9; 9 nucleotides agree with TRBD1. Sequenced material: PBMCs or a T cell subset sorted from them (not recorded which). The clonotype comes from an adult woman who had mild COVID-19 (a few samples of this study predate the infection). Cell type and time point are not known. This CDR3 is CASSVGQGEKLFF. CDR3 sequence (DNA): TGTGCCAGCAGCGTGGGACAGGGCGAAAAACTGTTTTTT.